This TCR beta chain appears in the sequencing data of a study of blood T cells in healthy people across ages. Sample-barcoded 5' priming and a J-beta primer mix drove a second PCR of roughly 7 to 11 cycles. Researchers report that a template-switch adaptor with 12 random nucleotides tagged each cDNA molecule. TCRdb reprocessed the 5' RACE reads via MiXCR and lists one record per CDR3 protein. The sample records 1.5 million to 2 million distinct CDR3 sequences, around 50% being singletons. As concerns this clonotype: Its matching antigen is unknown.

The CDR3 consists of 15 residues. Unmatched junction bases numbered 13, after V lost 3 bases and J lost 11 bases. Germline V gives CDR1 MNHEY, CDR2 SMNVEV (reference sequence). Notes on the study in general: Compared with aged donors, long-lived donors showed fewer expanded clones, suggesting selection.

The source of this sequence is a woman aged 40 to 50 in good health. This chain links TRBV27 with TRBJ2-5, with TRBD1 matching over 9 bases. Input material: blood. The CDR3 protein is CASSFTGTGYNEQYF. CDR3 DNA sequence: TGTGCCAGCAGTTTCACGGGGACAGGGTACAATGAGCAGTACTTC.